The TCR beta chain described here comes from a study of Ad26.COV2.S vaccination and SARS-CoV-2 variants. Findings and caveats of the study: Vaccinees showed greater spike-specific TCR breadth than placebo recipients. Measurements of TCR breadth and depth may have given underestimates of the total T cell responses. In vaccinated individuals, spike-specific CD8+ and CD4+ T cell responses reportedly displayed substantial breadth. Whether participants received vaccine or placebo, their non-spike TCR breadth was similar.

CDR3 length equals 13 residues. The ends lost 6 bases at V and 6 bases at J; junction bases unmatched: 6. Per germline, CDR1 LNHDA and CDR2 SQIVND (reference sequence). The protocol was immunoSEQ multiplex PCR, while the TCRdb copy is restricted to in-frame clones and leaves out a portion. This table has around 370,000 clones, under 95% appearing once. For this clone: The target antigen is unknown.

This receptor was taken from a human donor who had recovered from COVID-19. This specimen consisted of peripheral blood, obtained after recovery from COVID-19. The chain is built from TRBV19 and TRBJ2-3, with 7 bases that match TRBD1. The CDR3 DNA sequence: TGTGCCAGTAGCTACAGGGGCGCGGATACGCAGTATTTT. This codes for CASSYRGADTQYF. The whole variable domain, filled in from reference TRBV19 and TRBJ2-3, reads DGGITQSPKYLFRKEGQNVTLSCEQNLNHDAMYWYRQDPGQGLRLIYYSQIVNDFQKGDIAEGYSVSREKKESFPLTVTSAQKNPTAFYLCASSYRGADTQYFGPGTRLTVL.